The present entry profiles one TCR beta chain with its context. Regarding time point: patch test 2, 6 weeks after DPC sensitization. The sample's treatment: therapeutic diphenylcyclopropenone sensitization with weekly scalp DPC. V trimming: 0 bases; J trimming: 6 bases; junction bases outside the gene matches: 4. The length of the CDR3 is 16 residues. The V gene's germline CDR1 is SGHRS and CDR2 YFSETQ. These data belong to a study of human T cells and chemical hapten exposure. Individual cDNA molecules had unique molecular identifiers attached to them by the library. From the RACE reads, TCRdb called clonotypes with MiXCR, one entry per CDR3 protein. The table includes tens of thousands of distinct CDR3 sequences, roughly 10% detected once.

This sequence joins TRBV5-1 and TRBJ1-6; 9 nucleotides line up with TRBD1. The source material was whole blood, sampled in connection with sensitization to the hapten diphenylcyclopropenone (DPC). This TCR was recovered from a woman aged 25 to 39 with alopecia areata. Some clones in this sample may be carry-over from other donors' samples. In DNA, the CDR3 is TGCGCCAGCAGCTTGGAGATGACAGGGGGTAATTCACCCCTCCACTTT. Protein product: CASSLEMTGGNSPLHF.